This passage covers 12 T cell receptor beta chains from one sample sequenced in a study of sequential checkpoint blockade in melanoma. Regarding treatment: randomized to nivolumab then ipilimumab (arm A) or the reverse (arm B). Sequencing used immunoSEQ multiplex PCR; TCRdb keeps in-frame clones, though not all of them. The repertoire holds roughly 23,000 clones, with less than 75% as singletons. Sequencing used CD8+ T cells sorted from blood (inferred from file names), obtained from a patient given nivolumab and ipilimumab in sequence. All receptors derive from a human donor with melanoma.

This clone has just one count. The CDR3 nucleotides are TGTGCCAGCACCCTCACCGGGGAGCTGTTTTTT. Encoded protein: CASTLTGELFF. The chain couples TRBV5-5 to TRBJ2-2, with D uncertain. The CDR3 runs to 11 residues. Germline-derived CDR1 and CDR2 are SGHKS and YYEKEE (reference sequence). The ends were cut back, 6 bases at V and 4 bases at J, with 4 bases in the middle.

This clone was seen once. The rearrangement joins TRBV6-5 to TRBJ1-1; no clear D gene. Per the germline V gene, CDR1 is MNHEY and CDR2 is SVGAGI. This CDR3 contains 12 residues. V was pared by 4 bases and J by 5 bases, with 8 bases between. CDR3 coding DNA: TGTGCCAGCAGTTTAGGGAGGACTGAAGCTTTCTTT. Translating it yields CASSLGRTEAFF.

The chain employs TRBV27 and TRBJ2-5; D call uncertain. This CDR3 comprises 12 residues. CDR1 MNHEY and CDR2 SMNVEV come from the germline V gene (reference sequence). Trimming removed 6 bases at V and 9 bases at J, with 14 bases between. The CDR3 here is CASSSPGGAQYF. CDR3 nucleotide sequence: TGTGCCAGCAGCTCCCCGGGTGGTGCCCAGTACTTC.

A few counts support this clone. The sample carries other DNA sequences with the same CDR3. This chain uses TRBV27 with TRBJ1-2; 8 bases map to TRBD1. The CDR3 runs to 14 residues. CDR1 MNHEY and CDR2 SMNVEV come from the germline V gene (reference sequence). V lost 6 bases and J lost 5; bases outside the gene matches: 8. CDR3 loop: CASSSGTGGYGYTF. The CDR3 coding sequence is TGTGCCAGCAGCTCAGGAACAGGGGGGTATGGCTACACCTTC.

The V call is TRBV7-2, the J call TRBJ2-7; 9 bases are a match to TRBD2. The CDR3 totals 15 residues. V lost 5 bases to trimming and J lost 0 bases; unmatched junction nucleotides: 5. Germline-derived CDR1 and CDR2 are SGHTA and FQGNSA. CDR3 protein: CASSLSGGPSYEQYF. In DNA form, the CDR3 reads TGTGCCAGCAGCCTGAGCGGGGGGCCCTCCTACGAGCAGTACTTC.

The genes are TRBV7-9 and TRBJ1-2, with D perhaps matching TRBD1 (5 bases). Trimming removed 5 bases from V and 8 bases from J, with 18 bases in between. The CDR3 totals 14 residues. The germline V gene has CDR1 SEHNR and CDR2 FQNEAQ (reference sequence). The CDR3 DNA reads TGTGCCAGCAGCCCCGTAATGCTAGGGGAAGGCTACACCTTC. Its protein product is CASSPVMLGEGYTF.

This clone was seen a handful of times. The chain uses TRBV27 and TRBJ1-2; D remains unclear. From germline, CDR1 is MNHEY and CDR2 SMNVEV (reference sequence). V was trimmed by 10 bases and J by 4 bases, leaving 10 bases between them. The CDR3 is 11 residues long. Here the CDR3 reads CATRTGYGYTF. DNA for the CDR3: TGTGCCACCCGGACTGGCTATGGCTACACCTTC.

The CDR3 is CASSGGGSYNEQFF. In nucleotides, the CDR3 is TGTGCCAGCAGCGGGGGGGGATCTTACAATGAGCAGTTCTTC. The chain combines TRBV7-3 with TRBJ2-1, with 7 bases fitting TRBD2. The CDR3 sequence is 14 residues long. Germline loops: CDR1 SGHTA, CDR2 FQGTGA. The V segment lost 5 bases and the J segment 4 bases; nucleotides outside the gene matches: 5.

In this sample, this clone turned up once. The V and J genes are TRBV5-8 and TRBJ2-7, with 8 positions matching TRBD1. The CDR3 contains 15 residues. Germline V lookup: CDR1 SGHTS, CDR2 YDEGEE. J lost 4 bases, V lost 0 bases, and 6 bases had no gene match. The DNA for the CDR3 is TGTGCCAGCAGCTTGGGCGGGACAGGTCGGTACGAGCAGTACGTC. Translation: CASSLGGTGRYEQYV.

The chain carries TRBV7-8 and TRBJ2-7; a weak D match, TRBD2 (7 bases). This CDR3 has 16 amino acids. Trimming pared 5 bases from V and 1 base from J, leaving 18 bases between. CDR1 is SGHVS and CDR2 is FQNEAQ in the germline V gene. CDR3 nucleotides: TGTGCCAGCAGCCCGAAGGACGGGGGGCCGTCCTACGAGCAGTACTTC. Translating it yields CASSPKDGGPSYEQYF.

This clone has only a few counts. The chain is built from TRBV5-4 and TRBJ1-5, with unresolved D. CDR3 length: 14 residues. Germline-derived CDR1 and CDR2 are SGHNT and YYREEE (reference sequence). V was trimmed by 0 bases and J by 11 bases, leaving 15 bases between them. CDR3 nucleotides: TGTGCCAGCAGCTTGGTGACTGGGAGGCCAGCCCAGCATTTT. Protein product: CASSLVTGRPAQHF.

V gene TRBV6-5 combines with J gene TRBJ2-7; 7 positions agree with TRBD1. There are 14 residues in the CDR3. Per the germline V gene, CDR1 is MNHEY and CDR2 is SVGAGI. J lost 0 bases, V lost 2 bases, and 1 base had no gene match. The CDR3 sequence: CASSYAGGSYEQYF. As DNA, the CDR3 is TGTGCCAGCAGTTACGCAGGGGGCTCCTACGAGCAGTACTTC.